The clone carrying this TCR beta chain was detected many times. Time point denoted: sample taken at primary tumor resection. TCRs were sequenced from unsorted whole RNA of tumor, nontumor lung or PBMC. Samples were obtained from more than 70 donors, all untreated early-stage non-small cell lung cancer patients. On each TCR cDNA molecule, a unique molecular identifier was present. TCRdb re-called the 5' RACE reads through MiXCR, storing one row per CDR3 protein. The table records about 21,000 distinct CDR3 sequences, 4% to 5% of them present only once. In germline, CDR1 is SGHAT, CDR2 FQNNGV. V lost 5 bases and J lost 8, with 9 bases in between. The CDR3 spans 12 residues. The entry originates in a study of spatial heterogeneity in lung cancer.

The sample was PBMCs, taken at surgery. The chain recombines TRBV11-2 with TRBJ1-4; D unresolved. The sequence derives from a male donor with early-stage non-small cell lung cancer. The CDR3 is CASSRGGEKLFF. The DNA for the CDR3 is TGTGCCAGCAGCCGGGGTGGGGAAAAACTGTTTTTT.